This TCR beta chain stems from a study of neurological immune-mediated disorders. There are 16 residues in the CDR3. V was shortened by 3 bases and J by 0 bases, with 12 bases between the two germline ends. CDR1 SGHTA and CDR2 FQGNSA come from the germline V gene. This clonotype was detected many times. Its antigen is unknown. TCRdb reanalysed the 5' RACE reads using MiXCR and keeps one entry per CDR3 protein. Of tens of thousands of distinct CDR3 sequences listed, roughly 10% are singletons. General study results and limits: The greatest TCR clonal expansion appeared in HTLV-1-associated myelopathy and the smallest, falling below healthy controls, in multiple sclerosis. None of the CDR3 amino acid sequences found in expanded clones was shared across subjects. This suggests that the TCR-beta repertoires were private in all groups.

The time point is: longitudinal time-point 1 (baseline). The genes are TRBV7-2 and TRBJ1-3; no clear D gene. This TCR was recovered from a man aged 25-45 years in good health. Specimen: PBMCs. The chain's CDR3 is CASSFSTADSGNTIYF. As DNA, the CDR3 is TGTGCCAGCAGCTTTTCCACGGCAGACTCTGGAAACACCATATATTTT.